Following are 30 T cell receptor beta chains from one sample sequenced in a study of blood T cells in healthy people across ages. With a J-beta primer mix and a sample-barcoded 5' primer, a second PCR ran about 7 to 12 cycles. TCRdb analysed the 5' RACE reads with MiXCR anew, one entry per CDR3 protein. The top ten hold 7% to 9.5% of the sample, which has 1.2 million to 1.5 million distinct CDR3 sequences, about 40% seen once. Source material: blood. Receptor source: a woman between 18 and 29 years old in good health.

The chain joins TRBV29-1 to TRBJ1-1; D perhaps matches TRBD1 (6 bases). This CDR3 spans 13 amino acids. V was shortened by 4 bases and J by 8 bases, with 17 bases between the two germline ends. CDR1 SQVTM and CDR2 ANQGSEA come from the germline V gene. This CDR3 is CSVGATGAGEAFF. CDR3 nucleotide sequence: TGCAGCGTTGGGGCTACGGGGGCTGGGGAAGCTTTCTTT.

The chain recombines TRBV6-5 with TRBJ2-5; TRBD1 might be the D (6 bases). Looked up from germline, CDR1 is MNHEY and CDR2 is SVGAGI. The CDR3 contains 16 residues. The V end was cut by 5 bases, the J end by 2 bases, with 18 bases between. DNA for the CDR3: TGTGCCAGCAGTCCCTCTATATGGACAGTACAAGAGACCCAGTACTTC. As protein: CASSPSIWTVQETQYF.

This clonotype was recorded a few times. The chain carries TRBV10-3 and TRBJ2-5, with TRBD2 matching over 13 bases. The length of the CDR3 is 16 residues. Unmatched junction bases numbered 7, after V lost 4 bases and J lost 5 bases. Germline loops: CDR1 ENHRY, CDR2 SYGVKD. CDR3 loop: CAISGQGLAGLETQYF. The CDR3 nucleotides are TGTGCCATCAGTGGCCAGGGACTAGCGGGATTGGAGACCCAGTACTTC.

This rearrangement joins TRBV6-2 or TRBV6-3 to TRBJ2-7; TRBD2 matches at 8 bases. V lost 3 bases and J lost 7; bases outside the gene matches: 11. The CDR3 loop spans 15 amino acids. Germline V gene data show CDR1 as MNHEY and CDR2 as SVGEGT. The CDR3 sequence: CASSYRTGGPYEQYF. DNA of the CDR3: TGTGCCAGCAGTTATCGTACGGGAGGGCCTTATGAGCAGTACTTC.

The chain uses TRBV10-2 and TRBJ2-1; possible D gene TRBD2, 6 bases. This CDR3 spans 16 amino acids. Trimming removed 0 bases at V and 4 bases at J, with 13 bases between. CDR1 WSHSY and CDR2 SAAADI come from the germline V gene. The CDR3 DNA is TGCGCCAGCAGTGAGTCAATGGAGCGGGTGTACAATGAGCAGTTCTTC. Its translation: CASSESMERVYNEQFF.

The sample holds a few counts of this clonotype. The J gene is TRBJ1-1, the V gene TRBV12-3 or TRBV12-4; 8 bases line up with TRBD1. This CDR3 region has 14 residues. V lost 5 bases and J lost 4; bases outside the gene matches: 6. CDR3 sequence reads: CASSPQGAGTEAFF. CDR3 sequence (DNA): TGTGCCAGCAGTCCGCAGGGGGCGGGCACTGAAGCTTTCTTT.

This clonotype was recorded once. This chain links TRBV9 with TRBJ2-2; the D gene is possibly TRBD1 (6 bases). The CDR3 is 16 residues long. V lost 0 bases to trimming and J lost 4 bases, with 13 bases between them. Germline lookup yields CDR1 SGDLS and CDR2 YYNGEE. The CDR3 nucleotides are TGTGCCAGCAGCGTAGGGGAACAGGGCGTCACCGGGGAGCTGTTTTTT. This encodes CASSVGEQGVTGELFF.

The chain links TRBV3-1 to TRBJ2-3; TRBD1 might be the D (8 bases). The germline CDR1 and CDR2 sequences are LGHDT and YNNKEL (reference sequence). V gave up 4 bases and J gave up 3 bases, with 17 bases separating them. This CDR3 comprises 16 residues. The CDR3 sequence is CASSPPNRGGTDTQYF. DNA for the CDR3: TGTGCCAGCAGCCCACCTAACAGGGGGGGGACAGATACGCAGTATTTT.

This clonotype came up once. The chain joins TRBV20-1 to TRBJ2-5; tentatively, D is TRBD1 or TRBD2 (6 bases each). V was pared by 5 bases and J by 4 bases, with 17 bases between. Germline V gene sequence: CDR1 DFQATT, CDR2 SNEGSKA (reference sequence). The length of the CDR3 is 14 residues. This CDR3 reads CSAGTRGVGETQYF. DNA of the CDR3: TGCAGTGCTGGGACGAGGGGGGTGGGAGAGACCCAGTACTTC.

CDR3 in amino acids: CASNMKTGISYEQYF. The CDR3 DNA reads as TGTGCCAGCAACATGAAAACAGGGATATCCTACGAGCAGTACTTC. The rearrangement uses TRBV28 and TRBJ2-7; possibly TRBD1 for D (6 bases). V was cut by 7 bases and J by 1 base, with 17 bases left in between. Per the germline V gene, CDR1 is MDHEN and CDR2 is SYDVKM. This CDR3 has 15 amino acids.

This chain uses TRBV25-1 with TRBJ2-7; D gene ambiguous. Trimming removed 4 bases from V and 4 bases from J, with 14 bases in between. Germline CDR1 reads MGHDK; CDR2 reads SYGVNS. The CDR3 is 14 amino acids. The CDR3 DNA follows: TGTGCCAGCAGTGGGGGAAGTTATTCTTACGAGCAGTACTTC. Translating it yields CASSGGSYSYEQYF.

This clonotype was found a few times. The genes are TRBV7-8 and TRBJ1-2, with D unclear. The V end was cut by 3 bases, the J end by 4 bases, with 18 bases between. CDR3 length: 16 residues. CDR1 SGHVS and CDR2 FQNEAQ come from the germline V gene. The CDR3: CASSFGLREISYGYTF. The CDR3 nucleotides read TGTGCCAGCAGCTTTGGTCTCCGGGAAATAAGCTATGGCTACACCTTC. Using reference TRBV7-8 and TRBJ1-2 for the parts outside the CDR3, the full variable domain is GAGVSQSPRYKVAKRGQDVALRCDPISGHVSLFWYQQALGQGPEFLTYFQNEAQLDKSGLPSDRFFAERPEGSVSTLKIQRTQQEDSAVYLCASSFGLREISYGYTFGSGTRLTVV.

This clonotype was picked up many times. The chain recombines TRBV3-1 with TRBJ2-2, with D perhaps matching TRBD1 (6 bases). The CDR3 runs to 16 residues. V lost 7 bases, J lost 6 bases, and 21 bases lay in between. The germline gives CDR1 LGHDT, CDR2 YNNKEL (reference sequence). CDR3 sequence reads: CASTLNAAGVPGELFF. CDR3 nucleotides: TGTGCCAGCACCCTCAACGCGGCAGGGGTTCCCGGGGAGCTGTTTTTT.

The J gene is TRBJ2-1, the V gene TRBV29-1, with 12 bases identical to TRBD2. The DNA matches TRBJ2-7 better at its end, which makes the J call doubtful. Germline V gene lookup returns CDR1 SQVTM and CDR2 ANQGSEA. CDR3 size: 19 residues. In nucleotides, the CDR3 is TGCAGCGTTGAAGAACGAGGACTAGCGGGGCGAAGCTCCTACAATGAGCAGTACTTC. As protein: CSVEERGLAGRSSYNEQYF.

This chain links TRBV20-1 with TRBJ2-7; D is unresolved. The CDR3 runs 13 residues. Trimming removed 3 bases at V and 2 bases at J, with 11 bases between. Germline CDR1 reads DFQATT; CDR2 reads SNEGSKA (reference sequence). The CDR3 sequence: CSASYPTTYEQYF. CDR3 coding DNA: TGCAGTGCTAGTTACCCTACCACCTACGAGCAGTACTTC.

In this sample, this clonotype turned up a few times. J is TRBJ1-2 and V is TRBV29-1; D remains unclear. This CDR3 region has 14 residues. The ends were cut back, 1 base at V and 8 bases at J, with 17 bases in the middle. CDR1 is SQVTM and CDR2 is ANQGSEA in the germline V gene. The CDR3 DNA sequence: TGCAGCGTTGAAGCCCCAGTTGGCAGTAAAGGCTACACCTTC. This translates into CSVEAPVGSKGYTF.

The chain carries TRBV7-8 and TRBJ2-3, with D perhaps matching TRBD2 (5 bases). Germline CDR1 and CDR2: SGHVS and FQNEAQ. Trimming left V 0 bases short and J 2 bases short, with 12 bases between. The CDR3 extends over 16 amino acids. The DNA of the CDR3 is TGTGCCAGCAGCTTAGCGCGCGGGTACACCACAGATACGCAGTATTTT. Its protein is CASSLARGYTTDTQYF.

V gene TRBV11-2 combines with J gene TRBJ2-1; D not resolved. V shed 10 bases and J shed 7 bases, with 11 bases lying between them. Germline V lookup: CDR1 SGHAT, CDR2 FQNNGV. The CDR3 consists of 11 residues. In DNA form, the CDR3 reads TGTGCCACTGGGGTGGGGAATGAGCAGTTCTTC. This translates into CATGVGNEQFF.

This clonotype came up a few times. J is TRBJ2-3 and V is TRBV11-2, with TRBD1 matching over 10 bases. The germline CDR1 and CDR2 sequences are SGHAT and FQNNGV. The CDR3 contains 16 residues. Unmatched junction bases numbered 7, after V lost 3 bases and J lost 4 bases. The CDR3 bases are TGTGCCAGCAGCTTGGGACAGGGGAGGTCGGCAGATACGCAGTATTTT. It codes for CASSLGQGRSADTQYF.

CDR3 bases: TGTGCCAGCAGTCCCTCCGCCGGGACGGAATATGGCTACACCTTC. It encodes CASSPSAGTEYGYTF. V gene TRBV27 combines with J gene TRBJ1-2, with D possibly being TRBD1 (5 bases). Looked up from germline, CDR1 is MNHEY and CDR2 is SMNVEV (reference sequence). This CDR3 contains 15 residues. V was clipped by 5 bases and J by 5 bases, with 18 bases between them.

This clonotype has only a few counts. The chain has TRBV25-1 and TRBJ2-7, with D perhaps TRBD2 (5 bases). This CDR3 spans 15 amino acids. V was shortened by 6 bases and J by 3 bases, with 18 bases between the two germline ends. The V gene's germline CDR1 is MGHDK and CDR2 SYGVNS. Here the CDR3 reads CASSHGDGVLYEQYF. CDR3 sequence (DNA): TGTGCCAGCAGCCACGGGGATGGGGTACTCTACGAGCAGTACTTC.

The chain recombines TRBV6-5 with TRBJ2-3, with TRBD1 identical over 9 bases. CDR3 length: 15 amino acids. The trim removed 2 bases at V and 5 bases at J, leaving 5 bases unmatched. The germline V gene has CDR1 MNHEY and CDR2 SVGAGI. The CDR3 DNA reads as TGTGCCAGCAGTTACCGGGGACAGGGTGAAGATACGCAGTATTTT. Its translation: CASSYRGQGEDTQYF.

In its sample, this clonotype was seen a few times. V and J are TRBV30 and TRBJ2-2; possible D gene TRBD1, 6 bases. The CDR3 runs to 12 residues. Trimming took off 5 bases at V and 7 bases at J, with 11 bases between the two ends. Germline V gene sequence: CDR1 GTSNPN, CDR2 SVGIG (reference sequence). The CDR3 DNA follows: TGTGCCTGGGGCACAGGGTTCGGGGAGCTGTTTTTT. Protein sequence: CAWGTGFGELFF.

This sequence joins TRBV25-1 and TRBJ1-1; a weak D match, TRBD1 (5 bases). The CDR3 extends over 13 amino acids. Trimming removed 0 bases at V and 4 bases at J, with 6 bases between. Germline V gene lookup returns CDR1 MGHDK and CDR2 SYGVNS. CDR3 in DNA: TGTGCCAGCAGTGAATATCAGGGCACTGAAGCTTTCTTT. This gives the protein CASSEYQGTEAFF. The variable domain in full, with the rest retrieved from reference TRBV25-1 and TRBJ1-1, is EADIYQTPRYLVIGTGKKITLECSQTMGHDKMYWYQQDPGMELHLIHYSYGVNSTEKGDLSSESTVSRIRTEHFPLTLESARPSHTSQYLCASSEYQGTEAFFGQGTRLTVV.

Only a few counts were recorded for this clonotype. V and J are TRBV20-1 and TRBJ1-1, with 11 bases that match TRBD1. Germline CDR1 reads DFQATT; CDR2 reads SNEGSKA (reference sequence). V lost 1 base, J lost 4 bases, and 5 bases stayed unmatched. The CDR3 has 15 amino acids. CDR3: CSARGTGGIFTEAFF. The CDR3 coding sequence is TGCAGTGCTAGAGGGACAGGGGGCATCTTCACTGAAGCTTTCTTT.

The chain uses TRBV20-1 and TRBJ1-4; D gene uncertain. V lost 3 bases, J lost 2 bases, and 13 bases lay in between. Germline V gene sequence: CDR1 DFQATT, CDR2 SNEGSKA (reference sequence). The CDR3 loop spans 15 amino acids. CDR3 sequence: CSASVKGSTNEKLFF. The CDR3 DNA reads TGCAGTGCTAGTGTTAAAGGGTCCACTAATGAAAAACTGTTTTTT.

The chain combines TRBV10-3 with TRBJ1-1; 9 positions agree with TRBD1. From germline, CDR1 is ENHRY and CDR2 SYGVKD. V lost 8 bases and J lost 0; bases outside the gene matches: 1. This CDR3 region has 13 residues. The CDR3 coding sequence is TGTGCCATCGGGACAGGGATGAACACTGAAGCTTTCTTT. It specifies CAIGTGMNTEAFF.

V gene TRBV5-6 combines with J gene TRBJ1-6; D remains ambiguous. This CDR3 has 13 amino acids. Trimming took 5 bases from V and 11 from J, leaving 14 bases between them. The germline V gene encodes CDR1 SGHDT and CDR2 YYEEEE. CDR3: CASRGVSGTPLHF. The CDR3 DNA reads TGTGCCAGCAGAGGCGTGTCGGGAACACCCCTCCACTTT.

With respect to this clonotype: One end of the junction is discordant with germline, which a read error may explain. V usage is TRBV7-7 and J usage is TRBJ2-5; the D gene is possibly TRBD1 (6 bases). The germline V gene has CDR1 SSHAT and CDR2 FNYEAQ (reference sequence). The CDR3 consists of 15 residues. Written as DNA, the CDR3 is TGTGCTAGCAGCTCGTCTATTTTACAGGGTACTTACCAGTACTTC. Protein product: CASSSSILQGTYQYF.

The chain joins TRBV12-3 or TRBV12-4 to TRBJ2-5; maybe TRBD1 (6 bases). The ends were cut back, 7 bases at V and 4 bases at J, with 13 bases in the middle. The CDR3 extends over 13 amino acids. The CDR3 region is CASTREQGETQYF. The DNA for the CDR3 is TGTGCCAGCACCCGGGAACAGGGAGAGACCCAGTACTTC.